A single sample gave rise to the 6 T cell receptor beta chains below, sequenced in a study of tumor-infiltrating lymphocytes in primary liver carcinoma. DNA and RNA were both co-extracted from 20-30 mg of bulk tissue that had not been sorted. Total RNA amounting to roughly 480 ng was the source from which TCR beta cDNA was made with a constant-region primer. Three-round nested multiplex PCR performed with slightly modified ARM-PCR produced the TCR beta libraries. Forward primers for TRBV1-TRBV30 and a C-beta reverse primer served the first two PCR rounds, at around 9 cycles each. Using its own MiXCR run on the multiplex PCR reads, TCRdb lists one record per CDR3 protein. The repertoire holds tens of thousands of distinct CDR3 sequences, roughly 69% seen once, with roughly a quarter in the top ten. Sequenced sample: liver tumor tissue from sampling region 4. The subset is: tumor region T4, right-lateral pole. The receptors come from a man aged 40-49 years with primary liver carcinoma and hepatitis B virus infection.

On this clonotype itself: Its ends do not fully match the called genes, so a read error is possible. V is TRBV6-5 and J is TRBJ1-4; the match to TRBD1 covers 7 bases. Germline CDR1 is MNHEY and CDR2 is SVGAGI. This CDR3 spans 15 amino acids. This CDR3 is CARSAQGGLNKKLFF. CDR3 nucleotides: TGTGCCAGAAGTGCCCAGGGGGGGCTTAATAAAAAACTGTTTTTT.

In the case of this clonotype: The junction differs from germline at one of its ends, possibly a read error. Written as DNA, the CDR3 is TGTGCCGGCAGCTCCACCGGGACAGGGGTCTACAAACAGTACTTC. This sequence encodes CAGSSTGTGVYKQYF. V is TRBV11-2 and J is TRBJ2-7; 10 bases are shared with TRBD1. The CDR3 loop spans 15 amino acids. Germline V gene sequence: CDR1 SGHAT, CDR2 FQNNGV.

This clonotype occurred a few times. J is TRBJ2-4 and V is TRBV19, with TRBD1 matching 9 bases. Germline V gene sequence: CDR1 LNHDA, CDR2 SQIVND (reference sequence). The CDR3 has 14 residues. V lost 5 bases, J lost 7 bases, and 6 bases stayed unmatched. The chain's CDR3 is CASSPTGTGNIQYF. Written as DNA, the CDR3 is TGTGCCAGTAGTCCCACCGGGACAGGGAACATTCAGTACTTC.

A remark on this clonotype: At one of its ends the junction is not consistent with the germline gene, which may arise from a read error. V and J are TRBV6-2 or TRBV6-3 and TRBJ2-2; 8 nucleotides line up with TRBD1. Germline CDR1 is MNHEY and CDR2 is SVGEGT. The CDR3 is made up of 15 amino acids. The CDR3: CASTLQGVETGELLF. The CDR3, as DNA: TGTGCCAGCACCTTACAGGGGGTGGAAACCGGGGAGCTGCTTTTT.

This clonotype was detected only once. One end of the junction does not line up with germline, which may come from a read error. The chain couples TRBV5-1 to TRBJ2-3; D is tentatively TRBD1 or TRBD2 (5 bases each). Germline values: CDR1 SGHRS, CDR2 YFSETQ. The CDR3 is 15 residues long. The DNA of the CDR3 is TGCGCCAACAGCGTTGGAGAGGGGAATAAGGATACGCAGTATTTT. As protein: CANSVGEGNKDTQYF.

As for this clonotype: At one end, the junction sequence differs from germline, possibly due to a read error. CDR3 in amino acids: CVSTKGGLSSYNEQFF. As DNA, the CDR3 is TGTGTCAGCACCAAGGGTGGGCTTAGTTCCTACAATGAGCAGTTCTTC. The rearrangement uses TRBV6-1 and TRBJ2-1; D gene uncertain. CDR3 size: 16 residues. Germline-derived CDR1 and CDR2 are MNHNS and SASEGT.